Described below is a single TCR beta chain sequence and its context. Some clones are missing from TCRdb's copy, which holds only in-frame ones; the method was immunoSEQ multiplex PCR. The data contain some 26,000 clones, about 77% of them singletons. CDR1 is MNHEY and CDR2 is SMNVEV in the germline V gene (reference sequence). Trimming cost V 6 bases and J 5 bases; bases outside gene matches: 5. The length of the CDR3 is 14 residues. The source of the sample is a study of sequential checkpoint blockade in melanoma. Treatment: randomized to nivolumab then ipilimumab (arm A) or the reverse (arm B). Sequenced here: CD8+ T cells sorted from blood (inferred from file names), sampled from a patient given nivolumab and ipilimumab in sequence. This sequence originates from a human donor with melanoma. The genes are TRBV27 and TRBJ1-5, with 9 positions matching TRBD1. The DNA of the CDR3 is TGTGCCAGCAGAAACAGGGGGCAGCATCAGCCCCAGCATTTT. It yields the protein CASRNRGQHQPQHF.